The 2 T cell receptor beta chains below were found in one sample sequenced in a study of CD8 T cells in ankylosing spondylitis. TCRdb reanalysed the 5' RACE reads using MiXCR and keeps one entry per CDR3 protein. The data contain some 180,000 distinct CDR3 sequences, approximately 18% of them singletons. Sequencing was carried out using blood, either unsorted or a sorted T cell fraction (not recorded which). All receptors derive from a male donor aged 5 to 29 with ankylosing spondylitis or in good health (not recorded which).

This clonotype appeared many times. The chain employs TRBV2 and TRBJ2-5, with 9 bases that match TRBD1. The CDR3 runs 16 residues. Germline CDR1 reads SNHLY; CDR2 reads FYNNEI. Trimming at V came to 5 bases and at J to 2 bases, leaving 9 bases not matched to a gene. The DNA for the CDR3 is TGTGCCAGCAGTATACTACAGGGGGCCAAGCAAGAGACCCAGTACTTC. Translation gives CASSILQGAKQETQYF.

This clonotype was observed at least ten times. V usage is TRBV20-1 and J usage is TRBJ2-3; D is ambiguous. Germline CDR1 is DFQATT and CDR2 is SNEGSKA (reference sequence). V lost 3 bases and J 0 bases, leaving 13 bases between the germline ends. This CDR3 is 15 amino acids long. As DNA, the CDR3 is TGCAGTGCTAGTGCCCGGGCGGTGAGCACAGATACGCAGTATTTT. It yields the protein CSASARAVSTDTQYF.